This T cell receptor beta chain was identified in a study of early T cells in non-severe SARS-CoV-2 infection. About the study: Chains from this unsorted whole-blood bulk RNA could not be paired.

The library protocol tagged individual cDNA molecules with unique molecular identifiers. TCRdb used MiXCR to reprocess the 5' RACE reads, holding one entry per CDR3 protein. The profile shows 50,000 or so distinct CDR3 sequences, just under 15% of them singletons. Notes on the study in general: A preference for anti-spike CD8 responses marked VDJdb matching, which missed private and CD4 specificities.

Germline V gene lookup returns CDR1 MDHEN and CDR2 SYDVKM. Trimming removed 8 bases from V and 1 base from J, with 17 bases in between. The CDR3 consists of 15 residues. With regard to this clonotype: What it recognizes is unknown.

The input for sequencing was whole blood, taken at baseline. The rearrangement joins TRBV28 to TRBJ1-1; D is uncertain. The source is an adult who was a healthcare worker with PCR-confirmed SARS-CoV-2 infection or an uninfected control (not recorded which). The CDR3 nucleotides read TGTGCCAGCGTTAAGGGAGGACGCTCGAACACTGAAGCTTTCTTT. It codes for CASVKGGRSNTEAFF.